This passage covers 31 T cell receptor beta chains from one sample sequenced in a study of blood T cells in healthy people across ages. It was with a sample-barcoded 5' primer and a J-beta primer mix that a second PCR of roughly 7 to 11 cycles was run. TCRdb called the 5' RACE reads again in MiXCR, with one record for every CDR3 protein. The table includes some 900,000 distinct CDR3 sequences, around 48% detected once. Sequences were obtained from blood. These receptors all stem from a man aged 25-45 years in good health.

This clonotype was seen just once. The V call is TRBV3-1, the J call TRBJ1-6, with 9 nucleotides matching TRBD1. CDR3 length: 15 amino acids. Germline V gene lookup returns CDR1 LGHDT and CDR2 YNNKEL (reference sequence). Germline trimming cut 2 bases from V and 7 bases from J; bases unmatched to any gene: 3. The CDR3 sequence: CASSQTGTGNSPLHF. CDR3 coding DNA: TGTGCCAGCAGCCAAACGGGGACAGGGAATTCACCCCTCCACTTT.

This clonotype was counted only a few times. V and J are TRBV27 and TRBJ2-2; a weak D match, TRBD2 (6 bases). CDR1 MNHEY and CDR2 SMNVEV come from the germline V gene (reference sequence). There are 16 residues in the CDR3. Trimming cost V 3 bases and J 4 bases, with 15 bases left between them. CDR3 in amino acids: CASSLRAGTGTGELFF. CDR3 nucleotide sequence: TGTGCCAGCAGTTTGCGGGCGGGGACCGGCACCGGGGAGCTGTTTTTT.

The chain is built from TRBV29-1 and TRBJ2-7; 10 nucleotides align to TRBD1. CDR3 length: 13 residues. Germline V gene lookup returns CDR1 SQVTM and CDR2 ANQGSEA. Germline trimming cut 7 bases from V and 2 bases from J; bases unmatched to any gene: 5. CDR3 nucleotide sequence: TGCAGCGCGTGGACAGGGGGAGCCTACGAGCAGTACTTC. Protein: CSAWTGGAYEQYF.

The chain couples TRBV20-1 to TRBJ2-3, with 9 bases matching TRBD2. Unmatched junction bases numbered 6, after V lost 0 bases and J lost 5 bases. Germline loops: CDR1 DFQATT, CDR2 SNEGSKA (reference sequence). CDR3 length: 15 amino acids. CDR3 region: CSAREGGGEKDTQYF. CDR3 sequence (DNA): TGCAGTGCTAGAGAGGGCGGGGGGGAAAAAGATACGCAGTATTTT.

The chain recombines TRBV6-1 with TRBJ2-3; D unclear. Germline V gene data show CDR1 as MNHNS and CDR2 as SASEGT. This CDR3 is 13 amino acids long. V lost 8 bases, J lost 6 bases, and 15 bases lay in between. CDR3 in amino acids: CASLSSLEDTQYF. DNA of the CDR3: TGTGCCAGCCTCTCAAGCCTTGAGGATACGCAGTATTTT.

This clonotype was seen a few times. The chain employs TRBV27 and TRBJ1-4; tentatively, D is TRBD1 (5 bases). The V gene's germline CDR1 is MNHEY and CDR2 SMNVEV (reference sequence). The CDR3 runs 12 residues. V dropped 8 bases and J dropped 6 bases, with 10 bases sitting between them. The CDR3, as DNA: TGTGCCAGCTCAGGGTATGATGAAAAACTGTTTTTT. Its translation: CASSGYDEKLFF.

This chain uses TRBV20-1 with TRBJ2-1; 7 positions match TRBD2. Germline V gene lookup returns CDR1 DFQATT and CDR2 SNEGSKA (reference sequence). The V and J ends lost 3 bases and 0 bases, in that order; junction bases with no gene match: 5. The CDR3 has 15 amino acids. The CDR3 loop reads CSASTGGVSYNEQFF. For the CDR3, the DNA is TGCAGTGCTAGTACGGGAGGCGTCTCCTACAATGAGCAGTTCTTC.

This clonotype was seen more than once but under ten times. V and J are TRBV27 and TRBJ2-7; possibly TRBD1 for D (5 bases). In germline, CDR1 is MNHEY, CDR2 SMNVEV (reference sequence). The CDR3 contains 15 residues. Trimming shortened V by 7 bases and J by 6 bases, and 22 bases separated the two germline ends. CDR3 in DNA: TGTGCCAGCAAGCTATTTGCGGTCAGGGATGTCGAGCAGTACTTC. Amino acid sequence: CASKLFAVRDVEQYF.

The gene calls are TRBV20-1 and TRBJ2-3; D remains ambiguous. Germline assignment: CDR1 DFQATT and CDR2 SNEGSKA (reference sequence). V lost 6 bases to trimming and J lost 5 bases, with 9 bases between them. The CDR3 totals 11 residues. The DNA of the CDR3 is TGCAGTGCCCACTTGGGAGATACGCAGTATTTT. Translating it yields CSAHLGDTQYF.

This rearrangement joins TRBV7-9 to TRBJ2-1; possibly TRBD1 for D (6 bases). CDR3 length: 16 residues. V gave up 1 base and J gave up 4 bases, with 14 bases separating them. CDR1 and CDR2 (germline): SEHNR, FQNEAQ (reference sequence). The CDR3 DNA sequence: TGTGCCAGCAGCTTAGGGTACAGGGCGCTATACAATGAGCAGTTCTTC. It is translated as CASSLGYRALYNEQFF.

The rearrangement joins TRBV11-2 to TRBJ2-5; 7 bases line up with TRBD1. The V gene end was trimmed by 1 base and the J gene end by 11 bases; junction bases not matched to a gene: 16. CDR3 length: 16 residues. Germline V gives CDR1 SGHAT, CDR2 FQNNGV. In DNA form, the CDR3 reads TGTGCCAGCAGCTTAGTTAGGGGGCTCGCGGTAAATGAGCAGTACTTC. This encodes CASSLVRGLAVNEQYF.

The chain joins TRBV6-6 to TRBJ2-5; D possibly matches TRBD1 or TRBD2 (5 bases each). The CDR3 totals 13 residues. V was trimmed by 10 bases and J by 5 bases, leaving 17 bases between them. Germline CDR1 and CDR2: MNHNY and SVGAGI (reference sequence). CDR3 residues: CAIRGLGGETQYF. CDR3 DNA sequence: TGTGCCATCCGGGGCCTGGGCGGGGAGACCCAGTACTTC.

The chain uses TRBV29-1 and TRBJ1-1, with 8 positions matching TRBD1. V shed 6 bases and J 1 base; nucleotides not matched to a gene: 10. The germline gives CDR1 SQVTM, CDR2 ANQGSEA. The CDR3 runs 15 residues. The DNA of the CDR3 is TGCAGCGTCACCCTCAGGGGGCCTAGGAACACTGAAGCTTTCTTT. It is translated as CSVTLRGPRNTEAFF.

The chain has TRBV5-1 and TRBJ1-1, with D maybe TRBD1 (6 bases). This CDR3 has 15 amino acids. V was cut by 0 bases and J by 5 bases, with 14 bases left in between. Germline values: CDR1 SGHRS, CDR2 YFSETQ. The CDR3 bases are TGCGCCAGCAGCTTGGCCTCGGGGGCGCCTACTGAAGCTTTCTTT. This encodes CASSLASGAPTEAFF.

The rearrangement joins TRBV7-3 to TRBJ2-3, with 8 positions matching TRBD2. The J segment lost 4 bases and the V segment lost 5 bases, leaving 8 bases of the junction unmatched. This CDR3 spans 15 amino acids. Germline CDR1 SGHTA, CDR2 FQGTGA. This CDR3 reads CASSPLAGPPDTQYF. The DNA of the CDR3 is TGTGCCAGCAGCCCATTAGCGGGACCCCCAGATACGCAGTATTTT. The full variable domain, completed using reference TRBV7-3 and TRBJ2-3, is GAGVSQTPSNKVTEKGKYVELRCDPISGHTALYWYRQSLGQGPEFLIYFQGTGAADDSGLPNDRFFAVRPEGSVSTLKIQRTERGDSAVYLCASSPLAGPPDTQYFGPGTRLTVL.

The chain recombines TRBV9 with TRBJ1-4; D is unclear. V was clipped by 0 bases and J by 3 bases, with 9 bases between them. CDR3 length: 15 amino acids. The germline V gene has CDR1 SGDLS and CDR2 YYNGEE. The CDR3 coding sequence is TGTGCCAGCAGCGTAGGAGGGCAGGCTAATGAAAAACTGTTTTTT. It yields the protein CASSVGGQANEKLFF.

This clonotype showed up just a few times. This rearrangement joins TRBV27 to TRBJ2-7; 13 positions agree with TRBD2. Germline V lookup: CDR1 MNHEY, CDR2 SMNVEV (reference sequence). J was trimmed by 0 bases and V by 5 bases; bases with no gene match: 10. The CDR3 runs 18 residues. The CDR3 loop reads CASSLTGTSGVYSYEQYF. In DNA form, the CDR3 reads TGTGCCAGCAGTCTAACCGGGACTAGCGGGGTCTACTCCTACGAGCAGTACTTC.

The rearrangement joins TRBV28 to TRBJ2-1, with D perhaps matching TRBD2 (6 bases). Germline CDR1 reads MDHEN; CDR2 reads SYDVKM. The CDR3 runs to 15 residues. With 4 bases removed from V and 7 bases from J, the gap between germline ends came to 17 bases. CDR3 sequence (DNA): TGTGCCAGCAGTTCCCAGGGAGGTGTATCAAATGAGCAGTTCTTC. Protein product: CASSSQGGVSNEQFF.

The chain links TRBV7-2 to TRBJ1-2; TRBD1 matches 7 bases. The CDR3 extends over 16 amino acids. CDR1 is SGHTA and CDR2 is FQGNSA in the germline V gene. The V gene end was trimmed by 3 bases and the J gene end by 6 bases; junction bases not matched to a gene: 13. The CDR3: CASSLASVGGADGYTF. Here the CDR3 DNA reads TGTGCCAGCAGCTTGGCCAGCGTAGGGGGCGCGGATGGCTACACCTTC.

This clonotype was picked up a small number of times. The J gene is TRBJ1-1, the V gene TRBV10-3; D perhaps matches TRBD1 (6 bases). CDR1 and CDR2 (germline): ENHRY, SYGVKD. V was clipped by 7 bases and J by 0 bases, with 12 bases between them. This CDR3 contains 14 residues. The CDR3 DNA sequence: TGTGCCATCATCCTGGACAGTTTGAACACTGAAGCTTTCTTT. Amino acid sequence: CAIILDSLNTEAFF.

The gene calls are TRBV7-9 and TRBJ1-5; 10 nucleotides align to TRBD1. Unmatched junction bases numbered 10, after V lost 1 base and J lost 4 bases. Per germline, CDR1 SEHNR and CDR2 FQNEAQ (reference sequence). The CDR3 totals 18 residues. CDR3 sequence: CASSLVSGTGAANQPQHF. DNA of the CDR3: TGTGCCAGCAGCTTAGTTTCCGGGACAGGGGCCGCGAATCAGCCCCAGCATTTT.

This clonotype came up a few times. The rearrangement joins TRBV6-5 to TRBJ2-1; tentatively, D is TRBD1 or TRBD2 (6 bases each). V dropped 2 bases and J dropped 6 bases, with 11 bases sitting between them. The CDR3 loop spans 14 amino acids. Germline values: CDR1 MNHEY, CDR2 SVGAGI. The CDR3 spells CASSYEGGPNEQFF. In DNA, the CDR3 is TGTGCCAGCAGTTACGAGGGGGGCCCCAATGAGCAGTTCTTC.

J is TRBJ2-7 and V is TRBV11-1; D may be TRBD1 or TRBD2 (5 bases each). CDR1 and CDR2 from the germline V gene are SGHAT and FQDESV (reference sequence). V was clipped by 2 bases and J by 3 bases, with 8 bases between them. This CDR3 comprises 13 residues. The chain's CDR3 is CASSLRDVYEQYF. The CDR3 DNA is TGTGCCAGCAGCTTAAGGGACGTCTACGAGCAGTACTTC.

The chain combines TRBV6-5 with TRBJ1-2; a possible D gene is TRBD1 (5 bases). The CDR3 is made up of 14 amino acids. V lost 2 bases and J 4 bases, leaving 11 bases between the germline ends. Germline V gene lookup returns CDR1 MNHEY and CDR2 SVGAGI. The CDR3 loop is CASSYAGSSYGYTF. The DNA for the CDR3 is TGTGCCAGCAGTTACGCAGGGTCGTCCTATGGCTACACCTTC.

This chain connects TRBV27 to TRBJ1-6; 11 bases match TRBD1. This CDR3 comprises 20 residues. Looked up from germline, CDR1 is MNHEY and CDR2 is SMNVEV (reference sequence). V was clipped by 5 bases and J by 0 bases; unmatched bases: 12. CDR3: CASSHIPGQGVSSYNSPLHF. The CDR3 DNA reads as TGTGCCAGCAGTCATATCCCGGGACAGGGGGTGAGCTCCTATAATTCACCCCTCCACTTT.

The genes are TRBV6-5 and TRBJ1-2; D is perhaps TRBD1 (6 bases). Germline assignment: CDR1 MNHEY and CDR2 SVGAGI. The CDR3 extends over 15 amino acids. Trimming cost V 7 bases and J 4 bases, with 19 bases left between them. CDR3 amino acids: CASKKFSQGSYGYTF. The CDR3 DNA sequence: TGTGCCAGCAAAAAATTTTCCCAGGGGTCCTATGGCTACACCTTC.

This chain links TRBV20-1 with TRBJ2-1; 8 bases fit TRBD2. There are 14 residues in the CDR3. With V trimmed by 5 bases and J by 5 bases, 8 bases remained unmatched. Germline V lookup: CDR1 DFQATT, CDR2 SNEGSKA (reference sequence). Written as DNA, the CDR3 is TGCAGTGCTCCTAAAGCGGGGGCTGACAATGAGCAGTTCTTC. Residues: CSAPKAGADNEQFF.

This chain connects TRBV24-1 to TRBJ2-7; 11 bases are a match to TRBD2. There are 15 residues in the CDR3. Germline V gives CDR1 KGHDR, CDR2 SFDVKD. Trimming took 3 bases from V and 3 from J; bases not matched to a gene: 3. The CDR3 reads CATSDASGGIYEQYF. The CDR3 DNA reads TGTGCCACCAGTGATGCTAGCGGGGGGATCTACGAGCAGTACTTC.

The V call is TRBV19, the J call TRBJ1-2; D ambiguous. The CDR3 is 16 residues long. Germline V lookup: CDR1 LNHDA, CDR2 SQIVND (reference sequence). V shed 3 bases and J shed 2 bases, with 16 bases lying between them. The CDR3 sequence: CASSIGKLAGNYGYTF. The CDR3 DNA reads TGTGCCAGTAGTATTGGCAAACTGGCAGGAAACTATGGCTACACCTTC.

This clonotype turned up a few times. The V and J genes are TRBV6-6 and TRBJ2-2, with a possible D match to TRBD1 (5 bases). CDR3 size: 15 residues. The ends were cut back, 0 bases at V and 5 bases at J, with 10 bases in the middle. CDR1 and CDR2 from the germline V gene are MNHNY and SVGAGI (reference sequence). The CDR3 sequence: CASSYSSQGTGELFF. The CDR3 region has the DNA TGTGCCAGCAGTTACTCGAGTCAGGGAACCGGGGAGCTGTTTTTT.

The rearrangement joins TRBV6-2 or TRBV6-3 to TRBJ2-7; D might be TRBD2 (5 bases). The CDR3 runs to 14 residues. Deletions cut 4 bases from V and 3 bases from J, with 13 bases between. CDR1 is MNHEY and CDR2 is SVGEGT in the germline V gene. Here the CDR3 reads CASSFGVAGYEQYF. DNA for the CDR3: TGTGCCAGCAGTTTCGGGGTTGCTGGCTACGAGCAGTACTTC.